This TCR beta chain comes out of a study of blood T cell repertoires in COVID-19. As for the study in general: Samples came from the United States, Italy and Spain, spanning acute and convalescent COVID-19.

CDR1 DFQATT and CDR2 SNEGSKA come from the germline V gene (reference sequence). The CDR3 spans 13 residues. The trim removed 3 bases at V and 4 bases at J, leaving 2 bases unmatched. Clones were read by immunoSEQ multiplex PCR, and TCRdb kept only the in-frame ones, dropping some. The sample has under 350,000 clones; 85% to 90% are singletons. This clone was counted a few times. Other DNA sequences in the sample encode the same CDR3. Seattle-derived patients entered the study during active infection and were followed longitudinally. The rearrangement uses TRBV20-1 and TRBJ2-2, with 7 bases that match TRBD2. The sequencing input was peripheral blood. The sequence derives from a woman in her twenties or thirties with COVID-19, enrolled during active disease. The DNA for the CDR3 is TGCAGTGCTAGTGGGGGGGGCACCGGGGAGCTGTTTTTT. Its protein product is CSASGGGTGELFF.